This entry lists 5 T cell receptor beta chains sequenced from one sample in a study of PD-1 blockade in classical Hodgkin lymphoma. Brentuximab vedotin exposure varied, and every patient relapsed after autologous stem cell transplantation. The data were produced by immunoSEQ multiplex PCR, yet TCRdb's version contains in-frame clones alone and is incomplete. The sample consists of about 10,000 clones, around 72% of them appearing once. The sample in question was peripheral blood mononuclear cells (PBMCs), obtained at baseline. The receptors were sampled from a human donor with classical Hodgkin lymphoma.

The chain employs TRBV5-1 and TRBJ2-4; TRBD1 is a possible D gene (6 bases). Germline CDR1 is SGHRS and CDR2 is YFSETQ. Trimming removed 4 bases from V and 0 bases from J, with 11 bases in between. This CDR3 contains 15 residues. CDR3 nucleotide sequence: TGCGCCAGCAGCGATGGGACAATAGCCAAAAACATTCAGTACTTC. This codes for CASSDGTIAKNIQYF. The full variable domain, with the rest looked up from reference TRBV5-1 and TRBJ2-4, is KAGVTQTPRYLIKTRGQQVTLSCSPISGHRSVSWYQQTPGQGLQFLFEYFSETQRNKGNFPGRFSGRQFSNSRSEMNVSTLELGDSALYLCASSDGTIAKNIQYFGAGTRLSVL.

This chain joins TRBV4-1 and TRBJ1-4; maybe TRBD1 (5 bases). The CDR3 runs 17 residues. Trimming shortened V by 0 bases and J by 8 bases, and 19 bases separated the two germline ends. Germline V gene sequence: CDR1 MGHRA, CDR2 YSYEKL. The CDR3 nucleotides read TGCGCCAGCAGCCAAGATTCCCCAGGGCCCCTTTTCGAAAAACTGTTTTTT. Residues: CASSQDSPGPLFEKLFF.

The chain uses TRBV6-5 and TRBJ1-2; perhaps TRBD1 as D (5 bases). CDR1 MNHEY and CDR2 SVGAGI come from the germline V gene. The CDR3 is 13 residues long. Between the trimmed V and J ends, which lost 2 bases and 9 bases, there was a span of 13 bases. The DNA of the CDR3 is TGTGCCAGCAGTTACGGGGGAACCAAGCGCTACACCTTC. Translated: CASSYGGTKRYTF.

V is TRBV30 and J is TRBJ2-7; D gene uncertain. The CDR3 loop spans 13 amino acids. Trimming removed 2 bases from V and 5 bases from J, with 13 bases in between. The V gene's germline CDR1 is GTSNPN and CDR2 SVGIG (reference sequence). The CDR3 spells CAWSPVVVHEQYF. CDR3 sequence (DNA): TGTGCCTGGAGTCCAGTGGTTGTCCACGAGCAGTACTTC.

This clone came up a few times. The chain uses TRBV7-9 and TRBJ2-2; no definite D call. V was cut by 5 bases and J by 5 bases, with 6 bases left in between. Germline CDR1 reads SEHNR; CDR2 reads FQNEAQ (reference sequence). The CDR3 covers 12 residues. The CDR3 loop reads CASSLPTGELFF. CDR3 nucleotides: TGTGCCAGCAGCCTACCGACCGGGGAGCTGTTTTTT.